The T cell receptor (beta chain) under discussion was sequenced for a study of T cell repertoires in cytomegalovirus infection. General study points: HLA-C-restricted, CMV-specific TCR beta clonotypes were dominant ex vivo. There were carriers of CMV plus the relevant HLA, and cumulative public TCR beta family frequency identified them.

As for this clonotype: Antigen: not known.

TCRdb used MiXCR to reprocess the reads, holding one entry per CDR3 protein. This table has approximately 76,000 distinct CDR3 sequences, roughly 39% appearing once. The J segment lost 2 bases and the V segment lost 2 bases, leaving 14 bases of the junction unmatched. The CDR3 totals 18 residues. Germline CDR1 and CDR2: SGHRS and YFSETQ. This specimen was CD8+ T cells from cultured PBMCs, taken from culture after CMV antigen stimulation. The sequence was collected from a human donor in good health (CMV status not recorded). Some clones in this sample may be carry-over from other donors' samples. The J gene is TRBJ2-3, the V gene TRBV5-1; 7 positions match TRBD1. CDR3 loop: CASSFFPAPGQSTDTQYF. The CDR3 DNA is TGCGCCAGCAGCTTTTTCCCGGCACCGGGACAGTCCACAGATACGCAGTATTTT.